Listed here are 8 T cell receptor beta chains from one sample, sequenced in a study of T cell responses to AZD1222 COVID-19 vaccine. Sequenced by immunoSEQ multiplex PCR; TCRdb stores in-frame clones only, minus some. The table has about 83,000 clones, 80% to 95% seen once; the top ten hold roughly 4.3%. The sequences come from peripheral blood, collected on day 0 of MenACWY control vaccination. These receptors all stem from an adult in good health.

This chain uses TRBV28 with TRBJ2-7; no reliable D call. The V and J ends lost 3 bases and 5 bases respectively, with 11 bases between them. The length of the CDR3 is 13 residues. In germline, CDR1 is MDHEN, CDR2 SYDVKM. The CDR3 region has the DNA TGTGCCAGCAGTTTTAATCGCGGCAACGAGCAGTACTTC. Protein sequence: CASSFNRGNEQYF.

This rearrangement joins TRBV4-2 to TRBJ2-7; TRBD2 matches at 8 bases. CDR1 is LGHNA, CDR2 YNFKEQ, per germline. Trimming at V came to 0 bases and at J to 6 bases, leaving 7 bases not matched to a gene. The CDR3 consists of 15 residues. DNA for the CDR3: TGTGCCAGCAGCCAAGAAGAAGCGGGAGTCGGCGAGCAGTACTTC. Protein product: CASSQEEAGVGEQYF.

This clone was recorded a few times. The V gene is TRBV5-5, the J gene TRBJ1-3; maybe TRBD1 (5 bases). V gave up 2 bases and J gave up 0 bases, with 21 bases separating them. This CDR3 is built from 19 residues. Germline V lookup: CDR1 SGHKS, CDR2 YYEKEE (reference sequence). CDR3 nucleotides: TGTGCCAGCAGCTTTGTCAGGGTAGATCGGGTTCTCTCTGGAAACACCATATATTTT. Its translation: CASSFVRVDRVLSGNTIYF.

The chain has TRBV30 and TRBJ1-2, with D unclear. Germline CDR1 and CDR2: GTSNPN and SVGIG (reference sequence). Trimming stripped 3 bases from V and 8 bases from J, with 16 bases between. CDR3 length: 13 amino acids. The CDR3 sequence: CAWSYSAGRGYTF. The CDR3 nucleotides are TGTGCCTGGAGCTATTCTGCCGGGAGAGGCTACACCTTC.

The chain couples TRBV9 to TRBJ2-3; D may match TRBD1 or TRBD2 (5 bases each). Looked up from germline, CDR1 is SGDLS and CDR2 is YYNGEE. CDR3 length: 14 amino acids. V was trimmed by 6 bases and J by 6 bases, leaving 17 bases between them. The CDR3 DNA is TGTGCCAGCACTCGGGGCTTAAAGGGGGATACGCAGTATTTT. It codes for CASTRGLKGDTQYF.

The chain combines TRBV18 with TRBJ2-1; possibly TRBD1 for D (5 bases). The V and J ends lost 3 bases and 9 bases respectively, with 15 bases between them. Germline CDR1 reads KGHSH; CDR2 reads LQKENI. This CDR3 comprises 14 residues. In DNA, the CDR3 is TGTGCCAGCTCACCGAACTGGGGCGAAGGTGAGCAGTTCTTC. Its translation: CASSPNWGEGEQFF.

This clone has a single count. V and J are TRBV27 and TRBJ2-3; 9 positions match TRBD2. Losses at the gene ends were 4 bases for V and 4 bases for J; bases not matched to a gene: 9. CDR1 and CDR2 (germline): MNHEY, SMNVEV (reference sequence). This CDR3 contains 16 residues. The CDR3 DNA sequence: TGTGCCAGCAGTTCTGTAGCGGGAGAGTCGCCAGATACGCAGTATTTT. Protein sequence: CASSSVAGESPDTQYF.

The genes are TRBV29-1 and TRBJ2-1; TRBD2 matches 11 bases. Losses at the gene ends were 6 bases for V and 0 bases for J; bases not matched to a gene: 10. The CDR3 covers 17 residues. Germline CDR1 SQVTM, CDR2 ANQGSEA. This CDR3 reads CSVTGLAEGGSYNEQFF. CDR3 nucleotide sequence: TGCAGCGTAACGGGACTAGCGGAGGGAGGCTCCTACAATGAGCAGTTCTTC.